The 24 T cell receptor beta chains below were found in one sample sequenced in a study of blood T cell repertoires in COVID-19. Sequenced by immunoSEQ multiplex PCR; TCRdb stores in-frame clones only, minus some. Of a few hundred thousand clones in the sample, approximately 90% were seen once. The sample taken for sequencing was peripheral blood. Receptors were obtained from a woman between 25 and 40 years old who had recovered from COVID-19.

This clone was seen more than once but under ten times. V is TRBV2 and J is TRBJ1-3; 7 positions agree with TRBD1. Trimming at V came to 5 bases and at J to 4 bases, leaving 2 bases not matched to a gene. The CDR3 consists of 13 residues. Germline CDR1 SNHLY, CDR2 FYNNEI. Here the CDR3 DNA reads TGTGCCAGCAGTACAGGGGACGGAAACACCATATATTTT. Translated, it gives CASSTGDGNTIYF.

The chain employs TRBV12-3 or TRBV12-4 and TRBJ1-3; TRBD1 agrees at 8 bases. The CDR3 consists of 13 residues. V was clipped by 5 bases and J by 8 bases; unmatched bases: 5. CDR3 amino acids: CASSPQGGHTIYF. CDR3 bases: TGTGCCAGCAGTCCACAGGGGGGGCACACCATATATTTT.

In its sample, this clone was seen once. Other DNA sequences in this specimen translate into the identical CDR3. The chain combines TRBV11-3 with TRBJ2-2, with D possibly being TRBD1 (6 bases). The V gene's germline CDR1 is SGHNT and CDR2 YENEEA. The CDR3 spans 13 residues. V was pared by 5 bases and J by 6 bases, with 10 bases between. The CDR3 sequence is CASSPPGAGELFF. The DNA of the CDR3 is TGTGCCAGCAGCCCCCCAGGGGCCGGGGAGCTGTTTTTT.

This clone is a singleton in its sample. The rearrangement links TRBV29-1 to TRBJ2-1; 9 bases align to TRBD1. Germline CDR1 SQVTM, CDR2 ANQGSEA. J was trimmed by 4 bases and V by 4 bases; bases with no gene match: 5. The CDR3 totals 14 residues. The CDR3, as DNA: TGCAGCGTTGGAGAGGACAGGGGATACAATGAGCAGTTCTTC. Translation: CSVGEDRGYNEQFF.

This clone has just one count. The CDR3 loop reads CASSPSTGTAIKDTEAFF. The CDR3 coding sequence is TGTGCCAGCTCACCAAGTACCGGGACAGCCATAAAGGACACTGAAGCTTTCTTT. This chain links TRBV18 with TRBJ1-1; 7 nucleotides match TRBD1. CDR1 is KGHSH and CDR2 is LQKENI in the germline V gene. With 2 bases clipped from V and 3 bases from J, the junction kept 15 bases outside the gene matches. This CDR3 is built from 18 residues.

The V call is TRBV30, the J call TRBJ1-5, with 8 bases identical to TRBD1. This CDR3 region has 19 residues. Germline CDR1 is GTSNPN and CDR2 is SVGIG (reference sequence). V shed 1 base, J shed 3 bases, and the junction held 17 bases outside the gene matches. CDR3 in DNA: TGTGCCTGGAGTGCTCGCCGAGGACAGGGCCCGCTTTACAATCAGCCCCAGCATTTT. It specifies CAWSARRGQGPLYNQPQHF.

The sample holds one count of this clone. V gene TRBV7-2 combines with J gene TRBJ2-2, with D perhaps TRBD2 (6 bases). CDR3 length: 16 amino acids. V was clipped by 7 bases and J by 6 bases, with 21 bases between them. Germline CDR1 and CDR2: SGHTA and FQGNSA. CDR3 sequence (DNA): TGTGCCAGCATACGTAGGAGGGGATCGGGTCCCGGGGAGCTGTTTTTT. As protein: CASIRRRGSGPGELFF.

The chain has TRBV2 and TRBJ2-7, with a tentative D call TRBD2 (6 bases). This CDR3 comprises 13 residues. V was shortened by 10 bases and J by 4 bases, with 17 bases between the two germline ends. Germline assignment: CDR1 SNHLY and CDR2 FYNNEI. This CDR3 reads CATSTWREYEQYF. The CDR3, as DNA: TGTGCCACCTCGACCTGGAGGGAGTACGAGCAGTACTTC.

The CDR3 sequence is CAWSVYGIIHEQYF. The CDR3 DNA reads TGTGCCTGGAGTGTATACGGGATCATACACGAGCAGTACTTC. This sequence joins TRBV30 and TRBJ2-7, with a possible D match to TRBD2 (5 bases). Germline V CDR1 and CDR2: GTSNPN, SVGIG (reference sequence). V lost 0 bases, J lost 5 bases, and 14 bases lay in between. The CDR3 is 14 residues long.

The chain recombines TRBV7-6 with TRBJ1-3; a weak D match, TRBD1 (6 bases). The CDR3 is 16 residues long. V was clipped by 1 base and J by 0 bases, with 10 bases between them. From germline, CDR1 is SGHVS and CDR2 FNYEAQ. The CDR3 spells CASSLEQGRSGNTIYF. CDR3 DNA sequence: TGTGCCAGCAGCTTAGAGCAGGGGCGCTCTGGAAACACCATATATTTT.

As to this clone: The junction departs from germline at one end; a sequencing error may be responsible. V is TRBV6-1 and J is TRBJ2-7; 10 positions match TRBD2. Germline CDR1 and CDR2: MNHNS and SASEGT. The CDR3 loop spans 15 amino acids. The CDR3 DNA reads TGTGCCAGCAGCGAAGAGCGGGGGGGCCTCCACGAGCAGTACTTC. Translated, it gives CASSEERGGLHEQYF.

This chain joins TRBV6-5 and TRBJ2-5; the D is unclear. This CDR3 comprises 13 residues. With 6 bases removed from V and 0 bases from J, the gap between germline ends came to 8 bases. Germline CDR1 reads MNHEY; CDR2 reads SVGAGI. The CDR3 DNA follows: TGTGCCAGCAGACCACAGAACCAAGAGACCCAGTACTTC. Translating it yields CASRPQNQETQYF.

The chain uses TRBV7-9 and TRBJ2-5; TRBD1 aligns across 7 bases. The V gene end was trimmed by 4 bases and the J gene end by 5 bases; junction bases not matched to a gene: 13. Germline lookup yields CDR1 SEHNR and CDR2 FQNEAQ (reference sequence). The CDR3 loop spans 16 amino acids. CDR3 loop: CASSSRTGVVWETQYF. CDR3 bases: TGTGCCAGCAGCTCAAGGACAGGCGTGGTATGGGAGACCCAGTACTTC.

The chain couples TRBV11-1 to TRBJ1-5, with D perhaps matching TRBD1 (6 bases). CDR1 and CDR2 (germline): SGHAT, FQDESV (reference sequence). The CDR3 covers 13 residues. The V gene lost 5 bases and the J gene lost 4 bases, with 9 bases spanning the gap. CDR3 sequence (DNA): TGTGCCAGCAGCCCTACAGGGAATCAGCCCCAGCATTTT. Encoded protein: CASSPTGNQPQHF.

The chain is built from TRBV5-1 and TRBJ2-6, with D possibly being TRBD2 (5 bases). The CDR3 covers 15 residues. Trimming cost V 7 bases and J 2 bases, with 13 bases left between them. The germline CDR1 and CDR2 sequences are SGHRS and YFSETQ. CDR3 region: CASRGEEAGANVLTF. The DNA of the CDR3 is TGCGCCAGCCGGGGAGAGGAAGCTGGGGCCAACGTCCTGACTTTC.

V usage is TRBV30 and J usage is TRBJ2-7; D might be TRBD2 (5 bases). V lost 4 bases to trimming and J lost 2 bases, with 12 bases between them. From germline, CDR1 is GTSNPN and CDR2 SVGIG (reference sequence). The CDR3 contains 13 residues. Here the CDR3 DNA reads TGTGCCTGGAATTTCGAGGGAGCCTACGAGCAGTACTTC. This codes for CAWNFEGAYEQYF.

V usage is TRBV27 and J usage is TRBJ1-2, with TRBD1 identical over 7 bases. This CDR3 contains 15 residues. The V gene's germline CDR1 is MNHEY and CDR2 SMNVEV (reference sequence). V gave up 5 bases and J gave up 2 bases; unmatched junction bases: 8. The DNA of the CDR3 is TGTGCCAGCAGTACCGCCGACAGGGCGAACTATGGCTACACCTTC. Translation: CASSTADRANYGYTF.

The chain recombines TRBV7-9 with TRBJ2-3, with 11 bases aligning to TRBD2. Unmatched junction bases numbered 7, after V lost 3 bases and J lost 5 bases. CDR3 length equals 16 residues. Germline V gene sequence: CDR1 SEHNR, CDR2 FQNEAQ (reference sequence). The CDR3 region has the DNA TGTGCCAGCAGCTTGCTTAGCGGGGGGGCCGAAGATACGCAGTATTTT. Translation gives CASSLLSGGAEDTQYF.

This chain uses TRBV6-8 with TRBJ1-1; 7 nucleotides line up with TRBD1. The V and J ends lost 1 base and 0 bases, in that order; junction bases with no gene match: 8. Per germline, CDR1 MNHGY and CDR2 SAAAGT. The CDR3 covers 17 residues. CDR3 nucleotide sequence: TGTGCCAGCAGTTACTGCACGAGGGACAGAATGAACACTGAAGCTTTCTTT. Its translation is CASSYCTRDRMNTEAFF.

The chain combines TRBV4-2 with TRBJ1-5, with a possible D match to TRBD1 (6 bases). V dropped 1 base and J dropped 5 bases, with 9 bases sitting between them. The CDR3 has 14 residues. The germline V gene has CDR1 LGHNA and CDR2 YNFKEQ. The CDR3, as DNA: TGTGCCAGCAGCCAAGTACCAGGGGATCAGCCCCAGCATTTT. Residues: CASSQVPGDQPQHF.

This chain uses TRBV7-9 with TRBJ2-7, with a weak D call TRBD1 (6 bases). The CDR3 runs 13 residues. CDR1 is SEHNR, CDR2 FQNEAQ, per germline (reference sequence). V lost 5 bases, J lost 0 bases, and 8 bases lay in between. The CDR3 region is CASSRTASYEQYF. The CDR3 DNA sequence: TGTGCCAGCAGCCGGACAGCCTCCTACGAGCAGTACTTC.

The chain carries TRBV3-1 (or the pseudogene TRBV3-2) and TRBJ2-1; 11 bases agree with TRBD2. V gave up 4 bases and J gave up 6 bases; unmatched junction bases: 5. The CDR3 is 15 amino acids. Germline V gene data show CDR1 as LGHDT and CDR2 as YNNKEL (reference sequence). CDR3 sequence reads: CASSRGGLAGNEQFF. The CDR3 bases are TGTGCCAGCAGCCGAGGCGGACTAGCGGGCAATGAGCAGTTCTTC.

This clone appeared once. The chain uses TRBV6-6 and TRBJ1-4, with D uncertain. The V end was cut by 0 bases, the J end by 5 bases, with 13 bases between. Per germline, CDR1 MNHNY and CDR2 SVGAGI (reference sequence). The CDR3 is 16 amino acids. CDR3 sequence reads: CASSYSAGRLNEKLFF. The CDR3, as DNA: TGTGCCAGCAGTTACTCGGCGGGCAGGTTAAATGAAAAACTGTTTTTT.

The chain is built from TRBV18 and TRBJ2-1; D is unresolved. The CDR3 covers 14 residues. CDR1 KGHSH and CDR2 LQKENI come from the germline V gene. Trimming cost V 5 bases and J 6 bases, with 14 bases left between them. CDR3 sequence (DNA): TGTGCCAGCTCAAGTCTTTTGAGCGCCAATGAGCAGTTCTTC. It specifies CASSSLLSANEQFF.